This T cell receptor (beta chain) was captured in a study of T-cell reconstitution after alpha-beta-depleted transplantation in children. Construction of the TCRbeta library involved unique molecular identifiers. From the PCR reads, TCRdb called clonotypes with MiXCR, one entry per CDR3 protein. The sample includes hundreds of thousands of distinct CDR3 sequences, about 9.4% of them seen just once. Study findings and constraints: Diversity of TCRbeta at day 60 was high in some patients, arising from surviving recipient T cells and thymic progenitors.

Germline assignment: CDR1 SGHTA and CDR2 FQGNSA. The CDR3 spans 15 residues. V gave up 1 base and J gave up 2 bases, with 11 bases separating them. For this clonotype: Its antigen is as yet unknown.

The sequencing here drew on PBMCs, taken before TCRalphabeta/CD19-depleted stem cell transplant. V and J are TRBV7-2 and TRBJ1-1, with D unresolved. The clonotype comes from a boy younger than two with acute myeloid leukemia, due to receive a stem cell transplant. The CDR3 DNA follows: TGTGCCAGCAGCTTAGTTGGCGGACTAAACACTGAAGCTTTCTTT. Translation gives CASSLVGGLNTEAFF.